This is a list of T cell receptor beta chains from one sample in a study of shared clonotypes between healthy human individuals. Libraries were prepared by immunoSEQ multiplex PCR; TCRdb keeps only in-frame clonotypes and omits some of them. This sample has under 350,000 clones; more than 75% occur once, and the top ten carry around 15%. What was sequenced was memory CD8+ T cells sorted from blood. These receptors were obtained from a man aged 18 to 29 in good health. Each CDR3 is given with its conserved first and last residue. The order of the fields is CDR3 DNA, CDR3 protein, V gene, clone size, D gene, J gene. D genes are given only for firm matches. Clone size is shown for a subset of rows, as once, few, many or a class of expanded clone.

TGCGCCAGCAGCTTGGCCCTAAGCACTGAAGCTTTCTTT | CASSLALSTEAFF | TRBV5-1 | - | - | TRBJ1-1
TGTGCCAGCAGCGCGGGACTCGGCGGGTACGAGCAGTACTTC | CASSAGLGGYEQYF | TRBV9 | - | - | TRBJ2-7
TGCGCCAGCAGTGATATAGTAGAGGCCGCTACCAACTATGGCTACACCTTC | CASSDIVEAATNYGYTF | TRBV10-2 | once | - | TRBJ1-2
TGTGCCAGCAGGACTGGGGGCAATGAGCAGTTCTTC | CASRTGGNEQFF | TRBV27 | few | - | TRBJ2-1
TGTGCCAGCAGCCCCCACCAGCGTGCCTACAATGAGCAGTTCTTC | CASSPHQRAYNEQFF | TRBV9 | - | - | TRBJ2-1
TGTGCCAGCAGCTTAGCCCTAGGACAACCCTCTTATGGCTACACCTTC | CASSLALGQPSYGYTF | TRBV7-8 | - | - | TRBJ1-2
TGTGCCAGCAGCTTTGGGACTACCAGATACAATGAGCAGTTCTTC | CASSFGTTRYNEQFF | TRBV7-8 | - | TRBD2 | TRBJ2-1
TGCAGTGCTACGCTCTCCTACGAGCAGTACTTC | CSATLSYEQYF | TRBV20-1 | - | - | TRBJ2-7
TGTGCCATCAGTGAGACAGATGAAGCTTTCTTT | CAISETDEAFF | TRBV10-3 | - | - | TRBJ1-1
TGTGCCAGCTCGAATCTAGGGGGGCCTACCATCTATGGCTACACCTTC | CASSNLGGPTIYGYTF | TRBV18 | - | - | TRBJ1-2
TGTGCCACAGGGTCCGAAGCTTTCTTT | CATGSEAFF | TRBV28 | - | - | TRBJ1-1
- | CASILGTYNEQFF | TRBV6-4 | - | - | TRBJ2-1
TGTGCCACCACAGGGCTAGAATTGTACGAGCAGTACTTC | CATTGLELYEQYF | TRBV28 | - | - | TRBJ2-7
TGTGCCAGTAGTATAGCGGCCTCCTACGAGCAGTACTTC | CASSIAASYEQYF | TRBV19 | - | - | TRBJ2-7
TGCAGCGCCGGGGACAGCTCCTACGAGCAGTACTTC | CSAGDSSYEQYF | TRBV29-1 | - | TRBD1 | TRBJ2-7
TGTGCCAGAACTCACAGGGGGCGGGGACCCCTCCACTTT | CARTHRGRGPLHF | TRBV6-5 | - | TRBD1 | TRBJ1-6
TGTGCCAGCAGCCCCTCCGGGACCCAGTACTTC | CASSPSGTQYF | TRBV11-2 | - | - | TRBJ2-5
TGCGCCAGCAGCTTACAGGGTAGTGAAAAACTGTTTTTT | CASSLQGSEKLFF | TRBV5-1 | - | - | TRBJ1-4
TGTGCCAGCAGCTTAATCAGCGGAGCCAATGGCTACACCTTC | CASSLISGANGYTF | TRBV11-2 | - | - | TRBJ1-2
TGCAGCGTTGAAGTAATAGGCTACGAGCAGTACTTC | CSVEVIGYEQYF | TRBV29-1 | - | - | TRBJ2-7
TGTGCCAGCAGTGAAGAGCGACGGATGAACACTGAAGCTTTCTTT | CASSEERRMNTEAFF | TRBV6-1 | - | - | TRBJ1-1
TGTGCTAGTGGTTTGGTCCGGGGACTAGCGGGGGGACGCTTCCCCGGAGATACGCAGTATTTT | CASGLVRGLAGGRFPGDTQYF | TRBV12-5 | - | TRBD2 | TRBJ2-3
TGTGCCGGCAGGAGAACCGCGAACACCGGGGAGCTGTTTTTT | CAGRRTANTGELFF | TRBV30 | - | - | TRBJ2-2